This T cell receptor (beta chain) was found in a study of blood T cell repertoires in COVID-19. At the level of the study: Acute and convalescent COVID-19 specimens originated in the United States, Italy and Spain.

J was trimmed by 6 bases and V by 3 bases; bases with no gene match: 9. Germline V lookup: CDR1 LNHDA, CDR2 SQIVND (reference sequence). The CDR3 extends over 17 amino acids. Individuals aged about 18 to 100 years were recruited from 24 US areas. Original processing methods: Amplification of reference gene primers provided the estimated nucleated cell counts. Libraries were prepared by immunoSEQ multiplex PCR; TCRdb keeps only in-frame clonotypes and omits some of them. V and J calls and clone size are copied from that table; D and trimming were computed from the DNA. The profile covers 200,000 to 250,000 clones, with about nine tenths appearing a single time and less than 4.5% taken by the ten largest.

The sample was PBMCs or T cells enriched from blood (not recorded which). The rearrangement uses TRBV19 and TRBJ2-1; TRBD2 matches at 12 bases. The receptor comes from a woman between 40 and 50 years old with acute COVID-19. CDR3: CASSIRELAGGLNEQFF. CDR3 bases: TGTGCCAGTAGTATCAGAGAACTAGCGGGGGGCCTCAATGAGCAGTTCTTC.